These 3 T cell receptor beta chains were sequenced from one sample in a study of early T cells in non-severe SARS-CoV-2 infection (dated by TCRdb to the early 2020s). Libraries were prepared through 5' RACE. Reads for this sample came from a NextSeq 500. TCRdb trimmed public reads at Q25 via fastp, called clones via MiXCR and kept in-frame beta chains. CDR3 protein sequences are deduplicated, and each keeps its most common genes and DNA. The sample table records about 49,000 distinct CDR3 sequences; approximately 4.1% of these occur just once. The top ten hold roughly 6% of the sample. Material for sequencing was whole blood. The receptors derive from an adult who was a healthcare worker with PCR-confirmed SARS-CoV-2 infection or an uninfected control (not recorded which).

The sample holds a few counts of this clonotype. The rearrangement joins TRBV20-1 to TRBJ1-1; 10 bases fit TRBD1. The germline gives CDR1 DFQATT, CDR2 SNEGSKA (reference sequence). Trimming took 6 bases from V and 7 from J; bases not matched to a gene: 5. CDR3 size: 12 residues. CDR3 sequence reads: CSAGQGKSEAFF. CDR3 DNA sequence: TGCAGTGCGGGACAGGGGAAGAGTGAAGCTTTCTTT.

V gene TRBV19 combines with J gene TRBJ1-1, with D possibly matching TRBD1 (5 bases). V shed 8 bases and J shed 0 bases, with 16 bases lying between them. This CDR3 is 15 amino acids long. The germline gives CDR1 LNHDA, CDR2 SQIVND (reference sequence). In DNA form, the CDR3 reads TGTGCCAGTCGTACGGGGGGAGTAGTGAACACTGAAGCTTTCTTT. Residues: CASRTGGVVNTEAFF.

At least ten counts were recorded for this clonotype. The chain links TRBV7-2 to TRBJ1-1; the D gene is possibly TRBD1 (6 bases). The CDR3 contains 13 residues. Germline V gives CDR1 SGHTA, CDR2 FQGNSA. V was clipped by 5 bases and J by 5 bases, with 12 bases between them. CDR3 loop: CASSQQGGTEAFF. CDR3 nucleotides: TGTGCCAGCAGCCAACAGGGAGGGACTGAAGCTTTCTTT.